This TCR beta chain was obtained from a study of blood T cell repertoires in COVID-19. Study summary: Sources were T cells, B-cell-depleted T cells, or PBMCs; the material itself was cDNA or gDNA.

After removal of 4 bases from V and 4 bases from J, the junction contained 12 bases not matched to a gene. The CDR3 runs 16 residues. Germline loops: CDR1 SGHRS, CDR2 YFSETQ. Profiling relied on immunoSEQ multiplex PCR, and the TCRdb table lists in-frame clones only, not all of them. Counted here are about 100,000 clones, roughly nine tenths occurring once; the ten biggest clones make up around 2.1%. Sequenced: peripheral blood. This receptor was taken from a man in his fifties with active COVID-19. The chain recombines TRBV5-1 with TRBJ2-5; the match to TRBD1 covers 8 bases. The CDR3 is CASSILQGGGGETQYF. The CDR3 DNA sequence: TGCGCCAGCAGCATTCTACAGGGGGGCGGTGGAGAGACCCAGTACTTC.